These 19 T cell receptor beta chains came from one sample sequenced in a study of blood T cell repertoires in COVID-19. The repertoire was sequenced with immunoSEQ multiplex PCR; TCRdb's copy has only in-frame clones and lacks some. This table has fewer than 100,000 clones, approximately 86% appearing once. The specimen was peripheral blood. These receptors came from a man aged 45-65 years with acute or convalescent COVID-19.

The chain carries TRBV27 and TRBJ2-1, with D perhaps TRBD2 (5 bases). Germline V gene sequence: CDR1 MNHEY, CDR2 SMNVEV (reference sequence). The CDR3 runs to 15 residues. The V gene lost 2 bases and the J gene lost 7 bases, with 15 bases spanning the gap. In DNA, the CDR3 is TGTGCCAGCAGTTTAAACCCGCTAGCCCCAAATGAGCAGTTCTTC. Translation: CASSLNPLAPNEQFF.

V and J are TRBV28 and TRBJ2-5; possibly TRBD2 for D (7 bases). Germline V lookup: CDR1 MDHEN, CDR2 SYDVKM. V gave up 1 base and J gave up 5 bases, with 11 bases separating them. This CDR3 region has 14 residues. The CDR3 coding sequence is TGTGCCAGCAGTTTATCCGGGGGGCAGGAGACCCAGTACTTC. This translates into CASSLSGGQETQYF.

The CDR3 DNA follows: TGTGCCAGCTCACCAAAGCGGAGCGTCACAGATACGCAGTATTTT. This translates into CASSPKRSVTDTQYF. V gene TRBV18 combines with J gene TRBJ2-3, with D maybe TRBD2 (5 bases). The V end lost 2 bases, the J end lost 2 bases, and 11 bases lay between the germline ends. CDR3 length equals 15 residues. Germline values: CDR1 KGHSH, CDR2 LQKENI.

The rearrangement joins TRBV28 to TRBJ2-4, with D possibly TRBD2 on 5 matching bases. CDR1 MDHEN and CDR2 SYDVKM come from the germline V gene. CDR3 length: 17 amino acids. Between the trimmed V and J ends, which lost 4 bases and 1 base, there was a span of 17 bases. For the CDR3, the DNA is TGTGCCAGCAGTTCCCCCGCGGGCTTCGAGGCCAAAAACATTCAGTACTTC. Residues: CASSSPAGFEAKNIQYF.

The rearrangement links TRBV6-5 to TRBJ1-5; a possible D gene is TRBD1 (6 bases). Germline V lookup: CDR1 MNHEY, CDR2 SVGAGI. The CDR3 is 14 amino acids. Deletions cut 8 bases from V and 4 bases from J, with 15 bases between. The CDR3 DNA follows: TGTGCCAGCCGCTCGGACAGAGTTAATCAGCCCCAGCATTTT. Translated, it gives CASRSDRVNQPQHF.

V is TRBV7-2 and J is TRBJ2-1; 7 nucleotides align to TRBD2. Germline V gene sequence: CDR1 SGHTA, CDR2 FQGNSA. The CDR3 is 15 amino acids. After removal of 2 bases from V and 5 bases from J, the junction contained 6 bases not matched to a gene. This chain's CDR3 is CASSLTRLANNEQFF. The CDR3 bases are TGTGCCAGCAGCTTAACCCGACTAGCCAACAATGAGCAGTTCTTC.

V gene TRBV29-1 combines with J gene TRBJ2-3; D is unresolved. The CDR3 spans 11 residues. Germline assignment: CDR1 SQVTM and CDR2 ANQGSEA. Trimming took 5 bases from V and 6 from J, leaving 9 bases between them. CDR3 nucleotide sequence: TGCAGCGTTTCTAAGTCGGATACGCAGTATTTT. Its protein product is CSVSKSDTQYF.

The rearrangement joins TRBV5-5 to TRBJ2-7, with 10 bases that match TRBD2. This CDR3 is 15 amino acids long. In germline, CDR1 is SGHKS, CDR2 YYEKEE (reference sequence). Trimming took 0 bases from V and 5 from J; bases not matched to a gene: 5. DNA of the CDR3: TGTGCCAGCAGCTTGGTTACTAGCGGGATTGACGAGCAGTACTTC. It codes for CASSLVTSGIDEQYF.

The J gene is TRBJ1-2, the V gene TRBV30, with D hard to call. The germline gives CDR1 GTSNPN, CDR2 SVGIG (reference sequence). Trimming cost V 0 bases and J 4 bases, with 12 bases left between them. The CDR3 covers 14 residues. This chain's CDR3 is CAWSVADFGYGYTF. As DNA, the CDR3 is TGTGCCTGGAGTGTGGCCGATTTTGGCTATGGCTACACCTTC. Filled out from reference TRBV30 and TRBJ1-2, the complete variable domain reads SQTIHQWPATLVQPVGSPLSLECTVEGTSNPNLYWYRQAAGRGLQLLFYSVGIGQISSEVPQNLSASRPQDRQFILSSKKLLLSDSGFYLCAWSVADFGYGYTFGSGTRLTVV.

The V gene is TRBV7-3, the J gene TRBJ2-1; 8 nucleotides match TRBD2. The CDR3 is made up of 17 amino acids. V lost 5 bases and J lost 5; bases outside the gene matches: 14. The germline gives CDR1 SGHTA, CDR2 FQGTGA. CDR3 in amino acids: CASSTFVFSGSHNEQFF. CDR3 coding DNA: TGTGCCAGCAGCACATTTGTGTTCAGCGGGAGCCACAATGAGCAGTTCTTC.

This chain links TRBV30 with TRBJ1-2; 8 bases match TRBD1. This CDR3 has 14 residues. V dropped 3 bases and J dropped 4; count of bases not matched to a gene: 7. Germline V CDR1 and CDR2: GTSNPN, SVGIG (reference sequence). The CDR3 DNA is TGTGCCTGGAGGAGGACAGGGAGGTTCTATGGCTACACCTTC. This sequence encodes CAWRRTGRFYGYTF. Supplemented by reference TRBV30 and TRBJ1-2, the full variable domain reads SQTIHQWPATLVQPVGSPLSLECTVEGTSNPNLYWYRQAAGRGLQLLFYSVGIGQISSEVPQNLSASRPQDRQFILSSKKLLLSDSGFYLCAWRRTGRFYGYTFGSGTRLTVV.

The chain joins TRBV10-2 to TRBJ2-1; D perhaps matches TRBD2 (6 bases). The CDR3 runs 14 residues. CDR1 and CDR2 (germline): WSHSY, SAAADI. V dropped 2 bases and J dropped 2 bases, with 7 bases sitting between them. The CDR3 here is CASSERRAYNEQFF. The CDR3 nucleotides read TGCGCCAGCAGTGAGCGGAGGGCCTACAATGAGCAGTTCTTC.

This clone was found once. CDR3 region: CASSLGLAGIYEQYF. The CDR3 DNA follows: TGTGCCAGCAGCTTGGGACTAGCGGGGATCTACGAGCAGTACTTC. The V gene is TRBV7-8, the J gene TRBJ2-7, with 13 bases matching TRBD2. The CDR3 is made up of 15 amino acids. Per germline, CDR1 SGHVS and CDR2 FQNEAQ. Trimming took 3 bases from V and 3 from J; bases not matched to a gene: 2.

The rearrangement links TRBV30 to TRBJ1-5; tentatively, D is TRBD1 (5 bases). The germline gives CDR1 GTSNPN, CDR2 SVGIG (reference sequence). Trimming removed 2 bases from V and 5 bases from J, with 10 bases in between. CDR3 length: 13 residues. CDR3 region: CAWSRRDDQPQHF. The CDR3 coding sequence is TGTGCCTGGAGTAGGAGGGACGATCAGCCCCAGCATTTT.

This sequence joins TRBV5-1 and TRBJ2-5; 7 bases fit TRBD2. The CDR3 is 16 residues long. Germline V gene sequence: CDR1 SGHRS, CDR2 YFSETQ. J was trimmed by 4 bases and V by 0 bases; bases with no gene match: 9. The CDR3 loop is CASSLGGGRFRETQYF. CDR3 in DNA: TGCGCCAGCAGCTTGGGGGGCGGGAGATTTCGAGAGACCCAGTACTTC.

The chain employs TRBV7-2 and TRBJ2-2, with TRBD2 identical over 9 bases. The germline CDR1 and CDR2 sequences are SGHTA and FQGNSA. After removal of 1 base from V and 6 bases from J, the junction contained 9 bases not matched to a gene. The CDR3 is made up of 17 amino acids. CDR3 sequence: CASSLVPGLAAPGELFF. The CDR3 DNA reads TGTGCCAGCAGCTTAGTCCCGGGACTAGCTGCCCCCGGGGAGCTGTTTTTT.

This clone was observed once. The V call is TRBV7-8, the J call TRBJ1-2; possible D gene TRBD1, 5 bases. Trimming left V 3 bases short and J 4 bases short, with 18 bases between. The CDR3 spans 16 residues. The germline CDR1 and CDR2 sequences are SGHVS and FQNEAQ. In DNA, the CDR3 is TGTGCCAGCAGCTTGTCAGACTCGCAGGGACTCTATGGCTACACCTTC. Protein: CASSLSDSQGLYGYTF. The whole variable domain, remainder taken from reference TRBV7-8 and TRBJ1-2, is GAGVSQSPRYKVAKRGQDVALRCDPISGHVSLFWYQQALGQGPEFLTYFQNEAQLDKSGLPSDRFFAERPEGSVSTLKIQRTQQEDSAVYLCASSLSDSQGLYGYTFGSGTRLTVV.

This clone occurred a few times. The J gene is TRBJ1-2, the V gene TRBV6-2 or TRBV6-3, with TRBD1 matching 7 bases. Germline V gene lookup returns CDR1 MNHEY and CDR2 SVGEGT. V gave up 0 bases and J gave up 8 bases; unmatched junction bases: 6. This CDR3 is built from 14 residues. This CDR3 reads CASSYSGQVRGYTF. As DNA, the CDR3 is TGTGCCAGCAGTTACTCCGGACAGGTTAGGGGCTACACCTTC.

This rearrangement joins TRBV6-5 to TRBJ1-5; 12 positions match TRBD1. The CDR3 has 15 residues. With V trimmed by 7 bases and J by 5 bases, 6 bases remained unmatched. CDR1 and CDR2 from the germline V gene are MNHEY and SVGAGI. The CDR3 reads CASKRDRGRDQPQHF. CDR3 bases: TGTGCCAGCAAGAGGGACAGGGGGCGCGATCAGCCCCAGCATTTT.